Shown below are 22 T cell receptor beta chains from a single sample sequenced in a study of T cells after posttransplantation cyclophosphamide. Busulfan-fludarabine conditioning, marrow transplant, and cyclophosphamide on days +3 and +4 were administered. Libraries were prepared by immunoSEQ multiplex PCR; TCRdb keeps only in-frame clonotypes and omits some of them. The table has tens of thousands of clones, 90% seen once. The sample here was PBMCs, taken around 67 days after allogeneic stem cell transplant with posttransplant cyclophosphamide. The source is a male patient in his sixties who received an allogeneic stem cell transplant from a related donor and was CMV-positive. Among the T cells, some may be from the graft donor.

The chain carries TRBV15 and TRBJ1-1, with a weak D call TRBD1 (5 bases). Germline CDR1 reads LNHNV; CDR2 reads YYDKDF (reference sequence). V shed 1 base and J shed 1 base, with 10 bases lying between them. The CDR3 has 15 residues. CDR3 region: CATSRGGQTNTEAFF. In DNA, the CDR3 is TGTGCCACCAGCAGAGGAGGACAAACGAACACTGAAGCTTTCTTT.

V and J are TRBV6-1 and TRBJ1-1; a weak D match, TRBD1 (6 bases). V lost 7 bases to trimming and J lost 1 base, with 10 bases between them. The CDR3 totals 13 residues. Germline V gene sequence: CDR1 MNHNS, CDR2 SASEGT. In DNA form, the CDR3 reads TGTGCCAGCACCCCACAGGGGAACACTGAAGCTTTCTTT. Translated, it gives CASTPQGNTEAFF.

The rearrangement links TRBV6-5 to TRBJ2-7; D may be TRBD1 (6 bases). Trimming removed 6 bases at V and 5 bases at J, with 17 bases between. CDR1 and CDR2 from the germline V gene are MNHEY and SVGAGI. The CDR3 totals 14 residues. CDR3 region: CASRTGQGSDEQYF. CDR3 nucleotides: TGTGCCAGCAGAACGGGACAAGGCTCAGACGAGCAGTACTTC.

This clone was counted a single time. V and J are TRBV6-1 and TRBJ2-2; maybe TRBD2 (5 bases). The length of the CDR3 is 15 residues. The V and J ends lost 4 bases and 1 base respectively, with 10 bases between them. The germline CDR1 and CDR2 sequences are MNHNS and SASEGT. This chain's CDR3 is CASSGSRGNTGELFF. The CDR3 DNA reads as TGTGCCAGCAGTGGATCCCGGGGGAACACCGGGGAGCTGTTTTTT.

The chain joins TRBV27 to TRBJ2-7; 12 bases agree with TRBD1. J lost 5 bases, V lost 5 bases, and 7 bases had no gene match. The CDR3 covers 15 residues. Germline loops: CDR1 MNHEY, CDR2 SMNVEV (reference sequence). For the CDR3, the DNA is TGTGCCAGCAGTCCGGGGACAGGGGGCGTTAACGAGCAGTACTTC. This codes for CASSPGTGGVNEQYF.

The chain has TRBV30 and TRBJ1-2; 10 bases match TRBD1. CDR3 length: 15 residues. Germline values: CDR1 GTSNPN, CDR2 SVGIG (reference sequence). CDR3 sequence: CVATPTGGSHYGYTF. Here the CDR3 DNA reads TGTGTCGCAACCCCGACAGGGGGCTCCCACTATGGCTACACCTTC.

On this clone itself: Different DNA sequences within this sample yield the same CDR3. The rearrangement uses TRBV9 and TRBJ1-6; TRBD1 aligns across 7 bases. This CDR3 is 14 amino acids long. Germline trimming cut 3 bases from V and 7 bases from J; bases unmatched to any gene: 4. Germline values: CDR1 SGDLS, CDR2 YYNGEE. In DNA, the CDR3 is TGTGCCAGCAGCGCGGGACAGACAAATTCACCCCTCCACTTT. Translated: CASSAGQTNSPLHF.

This chain uses TRBV28 with TRBJ1-2, with 7 bases lining up with TRBD1. V lost 6 bases and J lost 8; bases outside the gene matches: 9. Germline CDR1 is MDHEN and CDR2 is SYDVKM. The CDR3 sequence is 13 residues long. CDR3: CASRETTGIGYTF. CDR3 in DNA: TGTGCCAGCAGAGAAACGACAGGGATCGGCTACACCTTC.

This chain joins TRBV7-2 and TRBJ2-5; 11 positions agree with TRBD1. CDR3 length: 16 amino acids. J lost 1 base, V lost 4 bases, and 5 bases had no gene match. CDR1 is SGHTA, CDR2 FQGNSA, per germline. The CDR3: CASSSRTGGGQETQYF. CDR3 coding DNA: TGTGCCAGCAGCTCACGGACAGGGGGCGGCCAAGAGACCCAGTACTTC.

The rearrangement joins TRBV5-1 to TRBJ2-1, with 11 bases identical to TRBD2. V lost 4 bases and J lost 5; bases outside the gene matches: 5. This CDR3 is built from 15 residues. Germline-derived CDR1 and CDR2 are SGHRS and YFSETQ. The CDR3 here is CASSPGTSGDNEQFF. The CDR3 DNA sequence: TGCGCCAGCAGCCCGGGGACTAGCGGCGACAATGAGCAGTTCTTC.

J is TRBJ2-7 and V is TRBV2; TRBD2 is a possible D gene (5 bases). CDR1 SNHLY and CDR2 FYNNEI come from the germline V gene. The V end lost 6 bases, the J end lost 0 bases, and 12 bases lay between the germline ends. The CDR3 loop spans 14 amino acids. The DNA for the CDR3 is TGTGCCAGCAGCTGGGCCCGGGGCTCCTACGAGCAGTACTTC. Residues: CASSWARGSYEQYF.

CDR3 residues: CASSSLGLDYEQYV. The DNA for the CDR3 is TGTGCCAGCAGTTCCTTAGGGTTGGACTACGAGCAGTACGTC. V gene TRBV27 combines with J gene TRBJ2-7, with D unclear. The germline gives CDR1 MNHEY, CDR2 SMNVEV (reference sequence). Trimming pared 4 bases from V and 3 bases from J, leaving 13 bases between. This CDR3 spans 14 amino acids.

The genes are TRBV30 and TRBJ2-7; D might be TRBD2 (5 bases). The CDR3 is 12 residues long. The V end was cut by 4 bases, the J end by 6 bases, with 13 bases between. CDR1 is GTSNPN, CDR2 SVGIG, per germline (reference sequence). CDR3 sequence (DNA): TGTGCCTGGACGAGGGAATTCGGCGAGCAGTACTTC. This encodes CAWTREFGEQYF.

Remarks on this clone: At the DNA level, this CDR3 is encoded by other sequences in the same sample as well. This chain connects TRBV5-1 to TRBJ1-2, with D hard to call. Deletions cut 0 bases from V and 13 bases from J, with 22 bases between. Looked up from germline, CDR1 is SGHRS and CDR2 is YFSETQ. This CDR3 contains 15 residues. The CDR3 loop reads CASSLEGSSGEHSTF. CDR3 in DNA: TGCGCCAGCAGCTTGGAAGGCAGCTCCGGGGAACACTCCACCTTC.

This chain uses TRBV19 with TRBJ2-6; TRBD1 matches at 10 bases. Germline CDR1 and CDR2: LNHDA and SQIVND (reference sequence). The CDR3 sequence is 19 residues long. Trimming cost V 6 bases and J 0 bases; bases outside gene matches: 11. CDR3 bases: TGTGCCAGTAGACCCGAGTGGGGACAGGGGTCCTCTGGGGCCAACGTCCTGACTTTC. The encoded protein is CASRPEWGQGSSGANVLTF.

J is TRBJ2-7 and V is TRBV27; perhaps TRBD2 as D (5 bases). Germline assignment: CDR1 MNHEY and CDR2 SMNVEV (reference sequence). The CDR3 length is 14 residues. Trimming took off 6 bases at V and 6 bases at J, with 18 bases between the two ends. The chain's CDR3 is CASSMDSHISEQYV. The CDR3 nucleotides read TGTGCCAGCAGCATGGACTCCCACATCTCCGAGCAGTACGTC.

Points on this clone: Other nucleotide sequences in the sample specify the same CDR3. V usage is TRBV2 and J usage is TRBJ2-3; D unresolved. The CDR3 totals 16 residues. Trimming shortened V by 6 bases and J by 3 bases, and 19 bases separated the two germline ends. The V gene's germline CDR1 is SNHLY and CDR2 FYNNEI. The CDR3 loop is CASSLLPQDPTDTQYF. The CDR3 DNA reads as TGTGCCAGCAGCTTATTACCTCAGGATCCAACAGATACGCAGTATTTT.

The rearrangement uses TRBV7-6 and TRBJ2-3, with D perhaps matching TRBD1 (6 bases). This CDR3 spans 17 amino acids. Between the trimmed V and J ends, which lost 5 bases and 2 bases, there was a span of 20 bases. The germline CDR1 and CDR2 sequences are SGHVS and FNYEAQ. As DNA, the CDR3 is TGTGCCAGCAGCGCCGACAGGCCACCAATAATCACAGATACGCAGTATTTT. It yields the protein CASSADRPPIITDTQYF.

Only one count was recorded for this clone. The chain employs TRBV10-3 and TRBJ1-2; 8 bases fit TRBD1. From germline, CDR1 is ENHRY and CDR2 SYGVKD. Trimming removed 6 bases from V and 8 bases from J; junction bases left unmatched: 11. The CDR3 covers 14 residues. The CDR3 loop reads CAISATGQAVGYTF. The DNA for the CDR3 is TGTGCCATCAGCGCAACGGGACAGGCGGTCGGCTACACCTTC.

V gene TRBV6-5 combines with J gene TRBJ1-1; D is uncertain. The CDR3 spans 13 residues. Germline assignment: CDR1 MNHEY and CDR2 SVGAGI. With 6 bases removed from V and 2 bases from J, the gap between germline ends came to 10 bases. CDR3 in amino acids: CASSPEGNTEAFF. The CDR3 region has the DNA TGTGCCAGCAGCCCGGAGGGTAACACTGAAGCTTTCTTT.

This clone was detected once. This sequence joins TRBV11-3 and TRBJ2-1; TRBD2 agrees at 8 bases. Germline lookup yields CDR1 SGHNT and CDR2 YENEEA. CDR3 size: 15 residues. Trimming at V came to 3 bases and at J to 8 bases, leaving 9 bases not matched to a gene. Written as DNA, the CDR3 is TGTGCCAGCAGCTTTCGGGGGGGGGCCGGTGATGAGCAGTTCTTC. Its translation is CASSFRGGAGDEQFF. The entire variable domain, with the rest obtained from reference TRBV11-3 and TRBJ2-1, is as follows: EAGVVQSPRYKIIEKKQPVAFWCNPISGHNTLYWYLQNLGQGPELLIRYENEEAVDDSQLPKDRFSAERLKGVDSTLKIQPAELGDSAVYLCASSFRGGAGDEQFFGPGTRLTVL.

This chain joins TRBV6-1 and TRBJ1-5; perhaps TRBD1 as D (5 bases). Per germline, CDR1 MNHNS and CDR2 SASEGT. The CDR3 spans 17 residues. V lost 2 bases and J 11 bases, leaving 25 bases between the germline ends. The CDR3 region is CASSESLLQVSWPAQHF. CDR3 DNA: TGTGCCAGCAGTGAATCCCTCCTACAGGTGTCTTGGCCAGCCCAGCATTTT.